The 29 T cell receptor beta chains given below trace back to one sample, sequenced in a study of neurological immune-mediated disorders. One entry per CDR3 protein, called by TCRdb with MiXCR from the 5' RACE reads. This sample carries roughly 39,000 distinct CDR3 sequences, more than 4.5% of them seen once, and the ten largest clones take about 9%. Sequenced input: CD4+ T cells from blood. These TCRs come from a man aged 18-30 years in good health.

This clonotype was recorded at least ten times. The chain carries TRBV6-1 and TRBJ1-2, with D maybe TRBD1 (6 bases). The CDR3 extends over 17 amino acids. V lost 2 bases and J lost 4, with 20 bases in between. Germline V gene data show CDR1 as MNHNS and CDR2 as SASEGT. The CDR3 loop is CASSESGVFQGGYGYTF. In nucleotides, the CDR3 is TGTGCCAGCAGTGAAAGTGGCGTGTTCCAAGGGGGCTATGGCTACACCTTC.

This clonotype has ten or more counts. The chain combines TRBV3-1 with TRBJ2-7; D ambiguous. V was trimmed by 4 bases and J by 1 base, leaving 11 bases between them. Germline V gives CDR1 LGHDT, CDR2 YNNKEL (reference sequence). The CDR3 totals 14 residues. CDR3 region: CASSPDSFSYEQYF. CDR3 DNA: TGTGCCAGCAGCCCCGACTCGTTTTCCTACGAGCAGTACTTC.

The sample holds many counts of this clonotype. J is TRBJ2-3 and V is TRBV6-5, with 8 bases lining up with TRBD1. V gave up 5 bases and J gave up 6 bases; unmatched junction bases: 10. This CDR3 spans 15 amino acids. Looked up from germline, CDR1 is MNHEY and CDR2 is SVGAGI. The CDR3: CASSRGRQGMDTQYF. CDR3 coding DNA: TGTGCCAGCAGTCGTGGTCGACAGGGGATGGATACGCAGTATTTT.

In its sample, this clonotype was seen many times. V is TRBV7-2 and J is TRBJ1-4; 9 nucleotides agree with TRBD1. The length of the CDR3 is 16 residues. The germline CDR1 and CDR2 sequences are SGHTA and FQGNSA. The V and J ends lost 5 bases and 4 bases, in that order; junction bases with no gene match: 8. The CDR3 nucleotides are TGTGCCAGCAGCCTACCCGGGACAGGGCTTAATGAAAAACTGTTTTTT. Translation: CASSLPGTGLNEKLFF.

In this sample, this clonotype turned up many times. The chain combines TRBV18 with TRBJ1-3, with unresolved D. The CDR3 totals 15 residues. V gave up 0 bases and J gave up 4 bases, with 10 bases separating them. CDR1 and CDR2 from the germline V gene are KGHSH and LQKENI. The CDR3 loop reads CASSPPWGEGNTIYF. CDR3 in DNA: TGTGCCAGCTCACCACCATGGGGAGAGGGAAACACCATATATTTT.

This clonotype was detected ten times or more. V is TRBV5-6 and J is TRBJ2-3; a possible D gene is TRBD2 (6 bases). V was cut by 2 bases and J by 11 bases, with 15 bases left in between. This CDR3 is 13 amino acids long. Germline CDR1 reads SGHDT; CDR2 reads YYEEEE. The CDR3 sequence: CASSFSVQEGQYF. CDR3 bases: TGTGCCAGCAGCTTCTCGGTACAGGAGGGGCAGTATTTT.

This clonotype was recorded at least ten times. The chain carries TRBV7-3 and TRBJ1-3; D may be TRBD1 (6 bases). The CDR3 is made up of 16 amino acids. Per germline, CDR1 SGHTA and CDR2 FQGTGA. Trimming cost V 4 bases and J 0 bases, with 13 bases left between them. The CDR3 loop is CASSSQGRYSGNTIYF. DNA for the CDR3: TGTGCCAGCAGCTCTCAGGGGCGGTACTCTGGAAACACCATATATTTT.

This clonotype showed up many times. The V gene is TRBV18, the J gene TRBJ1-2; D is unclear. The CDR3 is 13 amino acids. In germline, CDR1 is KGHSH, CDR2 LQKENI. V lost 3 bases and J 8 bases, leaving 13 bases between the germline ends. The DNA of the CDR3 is TGTGCCAGCTCACCGACTGAGGGTGAAGGCTACACCTTC. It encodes CASSPTEGEGYTF.

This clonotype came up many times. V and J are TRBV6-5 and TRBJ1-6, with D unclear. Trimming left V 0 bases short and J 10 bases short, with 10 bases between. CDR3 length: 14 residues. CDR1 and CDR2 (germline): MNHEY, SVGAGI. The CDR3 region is CASSYSSLESPLHF. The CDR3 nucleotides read TGTGCCAGCAGTTACTCGTCACTAGAGTCACCCCTCCACTTT.

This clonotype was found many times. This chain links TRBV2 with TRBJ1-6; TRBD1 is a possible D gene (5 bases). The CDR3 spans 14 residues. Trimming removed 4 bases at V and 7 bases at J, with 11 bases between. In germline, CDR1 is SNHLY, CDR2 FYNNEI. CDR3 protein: CASSVLGANSPLHF. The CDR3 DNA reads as TGTGCCAGCAGTGTATTAGGGGCCAATTCACCCCTCCACTTT.

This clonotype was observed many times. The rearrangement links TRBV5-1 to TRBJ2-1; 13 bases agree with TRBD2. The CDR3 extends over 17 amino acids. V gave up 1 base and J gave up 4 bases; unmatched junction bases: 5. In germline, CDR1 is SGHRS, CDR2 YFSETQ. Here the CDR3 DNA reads TGCGCCAGCAGCTTGATGGGGACTAGCGGGGAATACAATGAGCAGTTCTTC. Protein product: CASSLMGTSGEYNEQFF.

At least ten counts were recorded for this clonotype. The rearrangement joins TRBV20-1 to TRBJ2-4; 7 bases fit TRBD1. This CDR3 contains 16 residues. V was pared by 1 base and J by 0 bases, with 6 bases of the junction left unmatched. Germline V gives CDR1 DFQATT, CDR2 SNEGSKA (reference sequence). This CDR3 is CSARVGTALAKNIQYF. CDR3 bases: TGCAGTGCTAGAGTGGGGACAGCACTAGCCAAAAACATTCAGTACTTC.

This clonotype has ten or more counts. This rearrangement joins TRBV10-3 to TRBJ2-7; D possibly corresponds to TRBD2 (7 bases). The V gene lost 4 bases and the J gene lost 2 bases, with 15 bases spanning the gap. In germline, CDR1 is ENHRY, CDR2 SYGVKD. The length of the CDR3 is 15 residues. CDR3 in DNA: TGTGCCATCAGTGGAAAGGGGGGGGCGACCTACGAGCAGTACTTC. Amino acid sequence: CAISGKGGATYEQYF.

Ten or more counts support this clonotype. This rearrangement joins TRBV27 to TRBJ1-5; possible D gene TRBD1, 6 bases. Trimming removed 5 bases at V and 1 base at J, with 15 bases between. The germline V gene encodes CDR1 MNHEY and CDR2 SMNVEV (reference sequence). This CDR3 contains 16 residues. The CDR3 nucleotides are TGTGCCAGCAGTGATACCCGGGACAAGAGCAATCAGCCCCAGCATTTT. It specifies CASSDTRDKSNQPQHF.

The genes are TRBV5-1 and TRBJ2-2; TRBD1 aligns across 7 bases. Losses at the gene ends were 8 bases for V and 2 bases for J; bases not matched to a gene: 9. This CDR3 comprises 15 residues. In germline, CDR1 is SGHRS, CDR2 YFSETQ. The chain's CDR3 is CASSEDRSNTGELFF. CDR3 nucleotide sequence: TGCGCCAGTAGCGAGGACAGGTCCAACACCGGGGAGCTGTTTTTT. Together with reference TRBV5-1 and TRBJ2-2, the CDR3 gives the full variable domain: KAGVTQTPRYLIKTRGQQVTLSCSPISGHRSVSWYQQTPGQGLQFLFEYFSETQRNKGNFPGRFSGRQFSNSRSEMNVSTLELGDSALYLCASSEDRSNTGELFFGEGSRLTVL.

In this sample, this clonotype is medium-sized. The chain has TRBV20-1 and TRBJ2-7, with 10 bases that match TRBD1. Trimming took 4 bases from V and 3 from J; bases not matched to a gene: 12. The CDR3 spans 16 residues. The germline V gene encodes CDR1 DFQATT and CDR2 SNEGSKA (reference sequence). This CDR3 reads CSATRTGRDRGYEQYF. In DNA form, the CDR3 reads TGCAGTGCTACGAGAACCGGCCGGGACAGGGGCTACGAGCAGTACTTC.

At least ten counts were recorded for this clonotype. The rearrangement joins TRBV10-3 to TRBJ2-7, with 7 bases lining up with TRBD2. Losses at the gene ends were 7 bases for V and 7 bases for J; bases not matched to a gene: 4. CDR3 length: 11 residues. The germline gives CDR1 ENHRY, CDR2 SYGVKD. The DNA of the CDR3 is TGTGCCATCATGCGGGAGAGGGAGCAGTACTTC. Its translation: CAIMREREQYF.

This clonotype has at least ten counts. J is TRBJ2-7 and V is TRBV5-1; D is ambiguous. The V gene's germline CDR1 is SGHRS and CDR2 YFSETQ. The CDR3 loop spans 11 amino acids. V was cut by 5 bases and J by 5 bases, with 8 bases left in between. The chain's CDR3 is CASRRLDEQYF. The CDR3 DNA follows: TGCGCCAGCAGACGCCTTGACGAGCAGTACTTC.

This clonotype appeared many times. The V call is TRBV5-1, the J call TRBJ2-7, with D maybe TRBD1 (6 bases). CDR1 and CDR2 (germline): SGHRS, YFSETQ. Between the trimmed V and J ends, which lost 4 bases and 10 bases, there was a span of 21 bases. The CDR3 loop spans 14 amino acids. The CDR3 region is CASSPDSLLRGQYF. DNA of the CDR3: TGCGCCAGCAGCCCGGACAGCCTCCTACGAGGACAGTACTTC.

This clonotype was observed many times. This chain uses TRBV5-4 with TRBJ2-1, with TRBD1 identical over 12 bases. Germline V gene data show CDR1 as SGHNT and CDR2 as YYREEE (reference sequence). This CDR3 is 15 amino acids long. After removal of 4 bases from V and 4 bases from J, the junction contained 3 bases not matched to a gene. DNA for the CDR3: TGTGCCAGCAGCGCGGGACAGGGGGCGTACAATGAGCAGTTCTTC. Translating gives CASSAGQGAYNEQFF. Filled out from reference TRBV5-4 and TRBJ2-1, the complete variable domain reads ETGVTQSPTHLIKTRGQQVTLRCSSQSGHNTVSWYQQALGQGPQFIFQYYREEENGRGNFPPRFSGLQFPNYSSELNVNALELDDSALYLCASSAGQGAYNEQFFGPGTRLTVL.

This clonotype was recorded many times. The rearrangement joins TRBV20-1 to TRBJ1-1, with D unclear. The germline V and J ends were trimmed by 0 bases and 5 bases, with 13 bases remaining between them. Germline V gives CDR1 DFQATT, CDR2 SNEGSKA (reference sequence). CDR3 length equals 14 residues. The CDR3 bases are TGCAGTGCTAGAGATCCTTACGGGGTAACTGAAGCTTTCTTT. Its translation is CSARDPYGVTEAFF.

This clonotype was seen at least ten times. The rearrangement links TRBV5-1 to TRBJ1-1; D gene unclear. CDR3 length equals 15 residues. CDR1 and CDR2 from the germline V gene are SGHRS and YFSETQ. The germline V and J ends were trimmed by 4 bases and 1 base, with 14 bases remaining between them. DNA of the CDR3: TGCGCCAGCAGCCCCCTTGAACGGGGGAACACTGAAGCTTTCTTT. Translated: CASSPLERGNTEAFF.

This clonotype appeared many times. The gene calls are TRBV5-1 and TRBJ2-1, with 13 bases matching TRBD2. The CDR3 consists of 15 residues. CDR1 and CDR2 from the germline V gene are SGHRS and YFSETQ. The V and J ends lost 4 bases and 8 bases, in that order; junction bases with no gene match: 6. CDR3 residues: CASSKGLAGVDEQFF. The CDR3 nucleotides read TGCGCCAGCAGCAAAGGACTAGCGGGGGTAGATGAGCAGTTCTTC.

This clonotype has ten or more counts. Written as DNA, the CDR3 is TGTGCCAGCAGTACCCCAGGGGGCACAACTAATGAAAAACTGTTTTTT. This codes for CASSTPGGTTNEKLFF. The rearrangement uses TRBV12-3 or TRBV12-4 and TRBJ1-4, with 8 bases aligning to TRBD1. The CDR3 runs 16 residues. Trimming at V came to 5 bases and at J to 0 bases, leaving 5 bases not matched to a gene.

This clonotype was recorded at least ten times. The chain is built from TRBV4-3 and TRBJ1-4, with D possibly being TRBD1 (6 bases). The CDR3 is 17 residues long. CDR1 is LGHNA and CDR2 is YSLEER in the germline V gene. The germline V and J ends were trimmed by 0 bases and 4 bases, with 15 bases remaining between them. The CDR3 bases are TGCGCCAGCAGCCAAGAATTTGGGACAATTCATAATGAAAAACTGTTTTTT. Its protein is CASSQEFGTIHNEKLFF.

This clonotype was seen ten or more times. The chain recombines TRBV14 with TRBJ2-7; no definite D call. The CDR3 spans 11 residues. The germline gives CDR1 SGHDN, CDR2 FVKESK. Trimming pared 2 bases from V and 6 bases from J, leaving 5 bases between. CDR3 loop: CASSQFAEQYF. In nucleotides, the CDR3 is TGTGCCAGCAGCCAATTTGCCGAGCAGTACTTC.

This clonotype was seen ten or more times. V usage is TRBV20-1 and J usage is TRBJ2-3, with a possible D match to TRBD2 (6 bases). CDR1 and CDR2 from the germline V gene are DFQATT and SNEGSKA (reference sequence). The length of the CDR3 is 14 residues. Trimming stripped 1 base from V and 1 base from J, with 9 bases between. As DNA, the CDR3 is TGCAGTGCTAGAGCTAGCGTCGGCACAGATACGCAGTATTTT. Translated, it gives CSARASVGTDTQYF.

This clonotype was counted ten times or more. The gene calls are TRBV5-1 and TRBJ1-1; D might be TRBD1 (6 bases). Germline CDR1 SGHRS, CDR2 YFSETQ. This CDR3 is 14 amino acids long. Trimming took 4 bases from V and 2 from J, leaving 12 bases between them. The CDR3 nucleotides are TGCGCCAGCAGCGTAGACAGGACTAACACTGAAGCTTTCTTT. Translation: CASSVDRTNTEAFF.

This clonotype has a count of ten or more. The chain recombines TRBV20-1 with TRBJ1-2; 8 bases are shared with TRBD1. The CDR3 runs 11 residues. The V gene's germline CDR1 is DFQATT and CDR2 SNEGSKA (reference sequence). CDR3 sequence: CRSGGGYGYTF. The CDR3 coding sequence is TGCAGATCAGGGGGCGGGTATGGCTACACCTTC.